This TCR beta chain stems from a study of T cell repertoires in cytomegalovirus infection. Looking at the study overall: CMV epitopes used comprised recently identified HLA-C-restricted ones and well-studied HLA-B-restricted ones. Matching HLA type and CMV infection were both indicated by public TCR beta signatures. Points from the study as a whole: Dominant in the ex vivo response were TCR beta clonotypes restricted by HLA-C and specific for CMV.

TCRdb itself ran the reads through MiXCR, one entry per CDR3 protein. Altogether about 830,000 distinct CDR3 sequences are present, approximately 32% being singletons, with the ten largest covering around an eighth. In regard to this clonotype: Its antigen is as yet unknown.

The receptor was derived from a human donor in good health (CMV status not recorded). Some clones in this sample may be carry-over from other donors' samples. The source material was cultured CD8+ T cells from PBMCs, sampled from culture after CMV antigen stimulation.

In nucleotides, the CDR3 is TGTGCCAGCAGCTTGGGGATGGGGGACTATGGCTACACCTTC. It translates to CASSLGMGDYGYTF. The rearrangement links TRBV7-2 to TRBJ1-2, with D perhaps matching TRBD1 (5 bases). V was trimmed by 3 bases and J by 3 bases, leaving 11 bases between them. The CDR3 runs 14 residues. Germline lookup yields CDR1 SGHTA and CDR2 FQGNSA.